This section outlines one TCR beta chain sequence together with its context. The target antigen is unknown. Some clones are missing from TCRdb's copy, which holds only in-frame ones; the method was immunoSEQ multiplex PCR. The sample holds about 630 clones, 50% to 65% seen once. Proliferating CFSE-low MLR cells were sequenced to define alloreactive TCRbeta sequences. The V gene lost 4 bases and the J gene lost 13 bases, with 23 bases spanning the gap. Germline V gives CDR1 MNHNY, CDR2 SVGAGI (reference sequence). CDR3 length equals 16 residues. These data come from a study of T cell clones after liver transplantation.

The V call is TRBV6-6, the J call TRBJ1-6; possible D gene TRBD1, 6 bases. The sequence was collected from a human patient who received a liver transplant. Some T cells may arise from the graft donor. Sequencing was done on a sample of CD4+ T cells from cultured PBMCs. The chain's CDR3 is CASSSPGGQMSMPLHF. CDR3 DNA sequence: TGTGCCAGCAGTTCTCCCGGCGGACAGATGTCAATGCCCCTCCACTTT.